These 8 T cell receptor beta chains were sequenced from one sample in a study of human T cells and chemical hapten exposure. Time point specified: pre-sensitization, week 0. Treatment given: therapeutic diphenylcyclopropenone sensitization with weekly scalp DPC. In TCRdb, the RACE reads were re-called with MiXCR into one record per CDR3 protein. The sample records under 400,000 distinct CDR3 sequences, more than 4.5% being singletons. Sequences were derived from whole blood, sampled in connection with sensitization to the hapten diphenylcyclopropenone (DPC). The source of these receptors is a woman aged 45-65 years with alopecia areata. Some clones in this sample may be carry-over from other donors' samples.

This clonotype has a count of ten or more. The chain couples TRBV21-1 to TRBJ1-1; the D call TRBD1 from the table was never checked on the DNA. TRBV21-1 represents a pseudogene. The CDR3 sequence is 15 residues long. CDR3 loop: CASSKVVRSPLEAFF. DNA for the CDR3: TGTGCCAGCAGCAAAGTGGTCAGAAGTCCCCTGGAAGCTTTCTTT.

The table lists this clonotype with a few counts. The V call is TRBV11-2, the J call TRBJ2-6; D not resolved. The V end lost 6 bases, the J end lost 0 bases, and 6 bases lay between the germline ends. The germline gives CDR1 SGHAT, CDR2 FQNNGV. This CDR3 has 14 residues. The CDR3 bases are TGTGCCAGCAGTTTTTTCTCTGGGGCCAACGTCCTGACTTTC. Protein sequence: CASSFFSGANVLTF.

As to this clonotype: This may be a read error: a much more frequent sequence differs by one nucleotide. The V gene is TRBV4-2, the J gene TRBJ2-1, with a possible D match to TRBD1 (6 bases). The CDR3 has 15 residues. Germline-derived CDR1 and CDR2 are LGHNA and YNFKEQ. The CDR3 sequence is CASCQEPIRGNEQFF. DNA of the CDR3: TGTGCCAGCTGCCAAGAACCAATAAGGGGGAATGAGCAGTTCTTC.

This chain links TRBV30 with TRBJ2-7; 9 nucleotides match TRBD1. Germline assignment: CDR1 GTSNPN and CDR2 SVGIG (reference sequence). This CDR3 has 14 amino acids. The ends lost 2 bases at V and 2 bases at J; junction bases unmatched: 4. CDR3 residues: CAWSPGTGPYEQYF. The CDR3, as DNA: TGTGCCTGGAGTCCCGGGACAGGGCCCTACGAGCAGTACTTC.

A few counts support this clonotype. V is TRBV4-1 and J is TRBJ1-6; no definite D call. The V gene lost 4 bases and the J gene lost 14 bases, with 15 bases spanning the gap. The length of the CDR3 is 13 residues. Germline V lookup: CDR1 MGHRA, CDR2 YSYEKL. As DNA, the CDR3 is TGCGCCAGCAGCCTTCAATGGGGAGAGGCCCTCCACTTT. Encoded protein: CASSLQWGEALHF.

This clonotype appeared many times. The chain couples TRBV6-2 or TRBV6-3 to TRBJ2-3; D uncertain. Germline V gives CDR1 MNHEY, CDR2 SVGEGT. The CDR3 loop spans 13 amino acids. Trimming removed 4 bases from V and 4 bases from J, with 9 bases in between. The CDR3, as DNA: TGTGCCAGCAGTTCCCTAATCGCAGATACGCAGTATTTT. Residues: CASSSLIADTQYF.

This clonotype was seen repeatedly, ten times or more. The CDR3 protein is CASSYVPAQETQYF. The CDR3 DNA reads as TGTGCCAGCAGTTACGTTCCAGCTCAAGAGACCCAGTACTTC. The V and J genes are TRBV6-6 and TRBJ2-5; D is ambiguous. Germline loops: CDR1 MNHNY, CDR2 SVGAGI (reference sequence). This CDR3 contains 14 residues. Between the trimmed V and J ends, which lost 2 bases and 2 bases, there was a span of 9 bases.

V and J are TRBV29-1 and TRBJ1-4; D is unresolved. Trimming took off 3 bases at V and 6 bases at J, with 5 bases between the two ends. CDR1 is SQVTM and CDR2 is ANQGSEA in the germline V gene. The CDR3 covers 11 residues. The chain's CDR3 is CSVDRDEKLFF. In DNA, the CDR3 is TGCAGCGTTGATAGGGATGAAAAACTGTTTTTT.